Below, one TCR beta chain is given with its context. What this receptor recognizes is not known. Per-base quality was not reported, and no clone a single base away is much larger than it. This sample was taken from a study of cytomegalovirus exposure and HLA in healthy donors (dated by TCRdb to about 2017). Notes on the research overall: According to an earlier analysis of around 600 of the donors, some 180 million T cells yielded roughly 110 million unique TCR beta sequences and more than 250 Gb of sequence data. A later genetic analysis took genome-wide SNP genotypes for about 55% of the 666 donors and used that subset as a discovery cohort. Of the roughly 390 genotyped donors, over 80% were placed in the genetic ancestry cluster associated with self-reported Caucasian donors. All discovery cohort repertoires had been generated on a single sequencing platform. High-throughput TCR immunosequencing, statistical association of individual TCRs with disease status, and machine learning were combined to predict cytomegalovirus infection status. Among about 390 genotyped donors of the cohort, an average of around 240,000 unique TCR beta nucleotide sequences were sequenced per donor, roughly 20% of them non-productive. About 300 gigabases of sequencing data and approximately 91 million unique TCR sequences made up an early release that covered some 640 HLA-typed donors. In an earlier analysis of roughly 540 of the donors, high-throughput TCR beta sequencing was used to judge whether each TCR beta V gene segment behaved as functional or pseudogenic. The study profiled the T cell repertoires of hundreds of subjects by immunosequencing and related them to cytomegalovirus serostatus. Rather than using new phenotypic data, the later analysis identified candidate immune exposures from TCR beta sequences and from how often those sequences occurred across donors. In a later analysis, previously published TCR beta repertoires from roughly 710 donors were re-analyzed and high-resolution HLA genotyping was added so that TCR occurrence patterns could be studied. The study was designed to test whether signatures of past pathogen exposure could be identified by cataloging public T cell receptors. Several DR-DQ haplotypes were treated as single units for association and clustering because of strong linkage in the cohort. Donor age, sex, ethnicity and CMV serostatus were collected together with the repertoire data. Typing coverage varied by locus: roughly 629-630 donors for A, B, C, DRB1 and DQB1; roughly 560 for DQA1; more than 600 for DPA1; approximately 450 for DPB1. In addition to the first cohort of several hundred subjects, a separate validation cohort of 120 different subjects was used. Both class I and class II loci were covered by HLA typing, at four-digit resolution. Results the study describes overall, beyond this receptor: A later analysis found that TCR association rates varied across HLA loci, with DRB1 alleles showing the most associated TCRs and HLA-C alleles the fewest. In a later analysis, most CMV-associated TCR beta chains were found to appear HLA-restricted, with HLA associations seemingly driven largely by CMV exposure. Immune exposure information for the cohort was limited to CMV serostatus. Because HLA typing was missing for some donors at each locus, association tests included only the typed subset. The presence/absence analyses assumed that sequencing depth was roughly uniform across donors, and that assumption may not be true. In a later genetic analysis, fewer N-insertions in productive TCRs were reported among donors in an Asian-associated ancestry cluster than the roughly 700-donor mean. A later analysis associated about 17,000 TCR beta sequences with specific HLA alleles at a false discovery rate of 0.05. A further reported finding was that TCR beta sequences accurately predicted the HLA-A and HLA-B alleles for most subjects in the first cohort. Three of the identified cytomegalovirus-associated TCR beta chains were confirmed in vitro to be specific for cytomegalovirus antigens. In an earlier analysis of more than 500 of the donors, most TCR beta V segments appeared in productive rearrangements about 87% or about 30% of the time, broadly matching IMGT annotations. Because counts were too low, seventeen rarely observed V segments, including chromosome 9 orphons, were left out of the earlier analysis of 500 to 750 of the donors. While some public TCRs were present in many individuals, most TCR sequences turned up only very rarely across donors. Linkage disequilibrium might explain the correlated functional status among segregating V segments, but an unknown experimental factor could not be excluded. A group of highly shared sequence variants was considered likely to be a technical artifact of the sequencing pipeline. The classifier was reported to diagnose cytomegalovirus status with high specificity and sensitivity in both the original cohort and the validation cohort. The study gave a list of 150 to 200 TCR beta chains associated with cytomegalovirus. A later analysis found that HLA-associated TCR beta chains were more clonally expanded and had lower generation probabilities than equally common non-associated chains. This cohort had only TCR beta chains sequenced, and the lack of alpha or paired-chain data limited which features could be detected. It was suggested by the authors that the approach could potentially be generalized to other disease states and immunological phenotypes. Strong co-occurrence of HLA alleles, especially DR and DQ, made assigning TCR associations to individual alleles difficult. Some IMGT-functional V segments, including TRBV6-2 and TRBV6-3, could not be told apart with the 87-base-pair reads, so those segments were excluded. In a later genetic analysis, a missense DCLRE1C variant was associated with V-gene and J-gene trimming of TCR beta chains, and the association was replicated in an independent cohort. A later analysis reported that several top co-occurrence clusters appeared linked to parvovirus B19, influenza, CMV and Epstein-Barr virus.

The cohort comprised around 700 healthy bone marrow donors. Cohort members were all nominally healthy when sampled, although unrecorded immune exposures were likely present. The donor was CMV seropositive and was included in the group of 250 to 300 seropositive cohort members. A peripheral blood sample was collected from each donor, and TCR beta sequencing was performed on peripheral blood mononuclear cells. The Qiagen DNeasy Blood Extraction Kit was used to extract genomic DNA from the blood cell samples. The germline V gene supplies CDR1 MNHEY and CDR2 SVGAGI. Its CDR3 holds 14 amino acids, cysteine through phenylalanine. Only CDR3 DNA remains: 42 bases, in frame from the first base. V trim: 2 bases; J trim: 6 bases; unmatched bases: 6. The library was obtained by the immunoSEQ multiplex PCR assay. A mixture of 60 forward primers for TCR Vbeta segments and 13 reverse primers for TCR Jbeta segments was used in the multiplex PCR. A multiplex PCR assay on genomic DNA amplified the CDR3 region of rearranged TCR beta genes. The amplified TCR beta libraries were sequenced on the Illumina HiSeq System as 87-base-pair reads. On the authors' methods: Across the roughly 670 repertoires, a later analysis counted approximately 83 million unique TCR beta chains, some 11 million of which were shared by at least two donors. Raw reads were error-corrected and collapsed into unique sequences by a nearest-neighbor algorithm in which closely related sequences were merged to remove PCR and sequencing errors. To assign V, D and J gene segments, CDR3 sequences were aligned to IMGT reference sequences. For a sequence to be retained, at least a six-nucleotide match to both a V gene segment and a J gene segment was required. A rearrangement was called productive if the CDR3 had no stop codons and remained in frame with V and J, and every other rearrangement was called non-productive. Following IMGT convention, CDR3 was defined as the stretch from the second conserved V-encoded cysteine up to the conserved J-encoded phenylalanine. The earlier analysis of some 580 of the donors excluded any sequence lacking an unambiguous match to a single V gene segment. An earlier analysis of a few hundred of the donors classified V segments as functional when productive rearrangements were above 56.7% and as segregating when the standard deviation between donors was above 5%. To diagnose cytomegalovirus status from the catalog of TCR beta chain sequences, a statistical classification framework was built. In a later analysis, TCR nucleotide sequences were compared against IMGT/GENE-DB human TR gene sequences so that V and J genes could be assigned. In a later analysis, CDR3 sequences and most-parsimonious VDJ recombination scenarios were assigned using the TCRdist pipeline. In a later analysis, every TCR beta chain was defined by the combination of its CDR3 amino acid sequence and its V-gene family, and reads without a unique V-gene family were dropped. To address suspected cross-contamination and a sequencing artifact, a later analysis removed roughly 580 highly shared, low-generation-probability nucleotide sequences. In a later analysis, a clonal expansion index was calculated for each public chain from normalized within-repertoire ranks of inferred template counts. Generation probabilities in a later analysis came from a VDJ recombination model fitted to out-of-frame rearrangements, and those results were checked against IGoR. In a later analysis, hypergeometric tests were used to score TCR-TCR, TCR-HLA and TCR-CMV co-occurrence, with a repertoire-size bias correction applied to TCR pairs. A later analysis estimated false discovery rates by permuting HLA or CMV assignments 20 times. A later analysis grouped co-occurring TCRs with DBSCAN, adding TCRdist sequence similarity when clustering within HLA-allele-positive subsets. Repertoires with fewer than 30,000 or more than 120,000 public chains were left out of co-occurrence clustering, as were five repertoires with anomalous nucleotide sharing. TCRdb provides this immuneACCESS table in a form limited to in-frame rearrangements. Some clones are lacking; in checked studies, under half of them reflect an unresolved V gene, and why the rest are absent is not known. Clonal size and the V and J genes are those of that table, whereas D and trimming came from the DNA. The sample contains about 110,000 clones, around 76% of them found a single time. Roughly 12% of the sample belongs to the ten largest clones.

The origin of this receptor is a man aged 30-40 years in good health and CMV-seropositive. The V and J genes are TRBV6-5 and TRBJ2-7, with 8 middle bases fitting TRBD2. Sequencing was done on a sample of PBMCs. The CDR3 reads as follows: CASSYLGTSGEQYF. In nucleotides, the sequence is TGTGCCAGCAGTTACCTAGGGACTAGTGGCGAGCAGTACTTC.